These 30 T cell receptor beta chains were sequenced from one sample in a study of blood T cell repertoires in COVID-19 (dated by TCRdb to about 2020). Library creation used the immunoSEQ multiplex PCR assay. Entries here come from immuneACCESS through TCRdb and include only in-frame sequences with V and J called. Some clones fail to appear in such tables; in the studies checked, an unresolved V gene covers under half of the shortfall, and the cause of the remainder is unknown. This sample has 83,000 or so clones in its table, and 60% to 85% of those were observed once. The top ten constitute around 9.4% of the sample. Sequencing was performed on peripheral blood. The receptor set was obtained from an elderly woman with acute or convalescent COVID-19.

The V and J genes are TRBV7-9 and TRBJ1-5; TRBD1 might be the D (6 bases). The CDR3 is 18 residues long. The V gene lost 5 bases and the J gene lost 2 bases, with 22 bases spanning the gap. Germline CDR1 and CDR2: SEHNR and FQNEAQ (reference sequence). The CDR3 is CASSPTPQGLGGNQPQHF. The CDR3, as DNA: TGTGCCAGCAGCCCAACCCCTCAGGGGCTCGGGGGCAATCAGCCCCAGCATTTT.

This sequence joins TRBV6-6 and TRBJ1-1; 8 bases map to TRBD1. J gave up 0 bases and V 5 bases, and 11 bases lay outside the gene matches. CDR3 length: 17 residues. Germline-derived CDR1 and CDR2 are MNHNY and SVGAGI (reference sequence). Here the CDR3 reads CASSRRQGRALNTEAFF. CDR3 nucleotide sequence: TGTGCCAGCAGTCGGCGACAGGGGCGGGCGCTGAACACTGAAGCTTTCTTT.

The chain employs TRBV6-1 and TRBJ2-7; the match to TRBD1 covers 8 bases. This CDR3 has 15 amino acids. V was pared by 1 base and J by 0 bases, with 2 bases of the junction left unmatched. The V gene's germline CDR1 is MNHNS and CDR2 SASEGT. The CDR3 here is CASSEGTGFSYEQYF. Written as DNA, the CDR3 is TGTGCCAGCAGTGAAGGGACAGGGTTCTCCTACGAGCAGTACTTC.

The chain employs TRBV7-2 and TRBJ2-1; perhaps TRBD2 as D (6 bases). The CDR3 spans 19 residues. Per germline, CDR1 SGHTA and CDR2 FQGNSA. V lost 2 bases to trimming and J lost 1 base, with 21 bases between them. The CDR3 DNA reads TGTGCCAGCAGCTTAATACGGACTGGGGGGAGAGGTTCCTACAATGAGCAGTTCTTC. It yields the protein CASSLIRTGGRGSYNEQFF.

V gene TRBV9 combines with J gene TRBJ1-4, with D possibly matching TRBD1 (6 bases). Germline lookup yields CDR1 SGDLS and CDR2 YYNGEE. The CDR3 sequence is 15 residues long. The V end lost 5 bases, the J end lost 0 bases, and 11 bases lay between the germline ends. The CDR3 DNA follows: TGTGCCAGCAGTTCGGACAGATCAACTAATGAAAAACTGTTTTTT. Amino acid sequence: CASSSDRSTNEKLFF.

The CDR3 here is CATSENGRNEKLFF. The DNA of the CDR3 is TGTGCCACCAGTGAAAACGGCAGGAATGAAAAACTGTTTTTT. J is TRBJ1-4 and V is TRBV24-1; D gene unclear. V was pared by 4 bases and J by 5 bases, with 10 bases between. The CDR3 consists of 14 residues. Germline lookup yields CDR1 KGHDR and CDR2 SFDVKD.

The chain is built from TRBV18 and TRBJ2-7, with 7 bases aligning to TRBD1. In germline, CDR1 is KGHSH, CDR2 LQKENI. The CDR3 has 15 amino acids. V shed 2 bases, J shed 0 bases, and the junction held 4 bases outside the gene matches. The CDR3 bases are TGTGCCAGCTCACCAGACAGGGCAAGCTCCTACGAGCAGTACTTC. Translation gives CASSPDRASSYEQYF.

The V gene is TRBV6-5, the J gene TRBJ2-3; TRBD2 might be the D (5 bases). This CDR3 has 13 residues. The germline V gene has CDR1 MNHEY and CDR2 SVGAGI. Trimming removed 7 bases at V and 7 bases at J, with 15 bases between. In DNA, the CDR3 is TGTGCCAGCACCGCCCTAGCAGGTTATACGCAGTATTTT. This sequence encodes CASTALAGYTQYF.

This rearrangement joins TRBV30 to TRBJ1-6; D ambiguous. Germline CDR1 and CDR2: GTSNPN and SVGIG (reference sequence). The V end was cut by 2 bases, the J end by 0 bases, with 8 bases between. The CDR3 totals 15 residues. The DNA of the CDR3 is TGTGCCTGGAGTTCGGGATCCTCCTATAATTCACCCCTCCACTTT. It specifies CAWSSGSSYNSPLHF. The variable domain in full, with the rest retrieved from reference TRBV30 and TRBJ1-6, is SQTIHQWPATLVQPVGSPLSLECTVEGTSNPNLYWYRQAAGRGLQLLFYSVGIGQISSEVPQNLSASRPQDRQFILSSKKLLLSDSGFYLCAWSSGSSYNSPLHFGNGTRLTVT.

The gene calls are TRBV13 and TRBJ1-5; the D gene is possibly TRBD1 (5 bases). V lost 0 bases and J 3 bases, leaving 9 bases between the germline ends. The CDR3 sequence is 15 residues long. The V gene's germline CDR1 is PRHDT and CDR2 FYEKMQ (reference sequence). This CDR3 is CASSLGNRPNQPQHF. CDR3 nucleotides: TGTGCCAGCAGCTTAGGAAACAGGCCCAATCAGCCCCAGCATTTT.

The genes are TRBV27 and TRBJ2-2; D perhaps matches TRBD1 (6 bases). This CDR3 is built from 16 residues. The germline V and J ends were trimmed by 1 base and 4 bases, with 13 bases remaining between them. CDR1 MNHEY and CDR2 SMNVEV come from the germline V gene (reference sequence). This CDR3 reads CASSLWLGGVTGELFF. CDR3 DNA: TGTGCCAGCAGTTTATGGCTTGGGGGCGTCACCGGGGAGCTGTTTTTT.

The V and J genes are TRBV7-2 and TRBJ1-1; no definite D call. This CDR3 is 13 amino acids long. Germline CDR1 reads SGHTA; CDR2 reads FQGNSA. Trimming shortened V by 1 base and J by 6 bases, and 9 bases separated the two germline ends. CDR3 sequence (DNA): TGTGCCAGCAGCTTAGGGCGGGATCCTGAAGCTTTCTTT. This translates into CASSLGRDPEAFF.

The V and J genes are TRBV7-2 and TRBJ2-3, with 8 bases matching TRBD1. Germline CDR1 and CDR2: SGHTA and FQGNSA. V was clipped by 8 bases and J by 9 bases; unmatched bases: 4. The CDR3 runs to 11 residues. The CDR3 DNA follows: TGTGCCAGCCGAGGACAGGGAACGCAGTATTTT. It is translated as CASRGQGTQYF.

This chain links TRBV6-5 with TRBJ1-3; unclear D gene. The CDR3 has 16 residues. Trimming cost V 3 bases and J 0 bases, with 12 bases left between them. Germline lookup yields CDR1 MNHEY and CDR2 SVGAGI. DNA for the CDR3: TGTGCCAGCAGTTATACCGGACTGACCTCTGGAAACACCATATATTTT. This codes for CASSYTGLTSGNTIYF.

This clone was observed a handful of times. The chain recombines TRBV28 with TRBJ1-5; D gene unclear. The V end was cut by 3 bases, the J end by 7 bases, with 13 bases between. The CDR3 contains 14 residues. Germline CDR1 and CDR2: MDHEN and SYDVKM. This CDR3 reads CASSFHLSGQPQHF. The DNA of the CDR3 is TGTGCCAGCAGTTTTCACCTCTCGGGACAGCCCCAGCATTTT.

This clone was counted only a few times. The CDR3 here is CATSRGGTGGPWNEQFF. The CDR3 nucleotides are TGTGCCACCAGCAGAGGTGGTACGGGGGGGCCGTGGAATGAGCAGTTCTTC. The genes are TRBV15 and TRBJ2-1; TRBD2 matches at 8 bases. The V gene end was trimmed by 1 base and the J gene end by 7 bases; junction bases not matched to a gene: 12. Per the germline V gene, CDR1 is LNHNV and CDR2 is YYDKDF (reference sequence). The CDR3 has 17 amino acids.

CDR3 DNA: TGTGCCAGCAGGCGGACAGGGGGCTATGGCTACACCTTC. The encoded protein is CASRRTGGYGYTF. The chain is built from TRBV12-3 or TRBV12-4 and TRBJ1-2; 10 bases line up with TRBD1. V dropped 6 bases and J dropped 4; count of bases not matched to a gene: 2. The CDR3 is 13 amino acids.

Concerning this clone: The sample contains more than one DNA sequence encoding this CDR3. The chain recombines TRBV28 with TRBJ2-6, with 7 bases that match TRBD1. The CDR3 contains 16 residues. The ends lost 3 bases at V and 0 bases at J; junction bases unmatched: 2. Germline CDR1 reads MDHEN; CDR2 reads SYDVKM. CDR3 loop: CASSLDRHSGANVLTF. The DNA for the CDR3 is TGTGCCAGCAGTTTGGACAGGCACTCTGGGGCCAACGTCCTGACTTTC.

Only one count was recorded for this clone. The V gene is TRBV2, the J gene TRBJ1-5; 9 bases fit TRBD1. The length of the CDR3 is 14 residues. Germline V CDR1 and CDR2: SNHLY, FYNNEI. The trim removed 5 bases at V and 7 bases at J, leaving 6 bases unmatched. The CDR3 reads CASSQQGAGQPQHF. As DNA, the CDR3 is TGTGCCAGCAGTCAACAGGGGGCAGGCCAGCCCCAGCATTTT.

V and J are TRBV4-1 and TRBJ2-2; no clear D. Looked up from germline, CDR1 is MGHRA and CDR2 is YSYEKL. CDR3 length equals 14 residues. Trimming took 8 bases from V and 0 from J, leaving 10 bases between them. CDR3 coding DNA: TGCGCCAGCTTCGACTTCGCGAACACCGGGGAGCTGTTTTTT. This encodes CASFDFANTGELFF.

The rearrangement uses TRBV19 and TRBJ2-2, with a possible D match to TRBD1 (6 bases). The CDR3 extends over 16 amino acids. The germline V gene encodes CDR1 LNHDA and CDR2 SQIVND (reference sequence). V lost 1 base to trimming and J lost 0 bases, with 9 bases between them. CDR3 sequence reads: CASSIVDRPNTGELFF. Here the CDR3 DNA reads TGTGCCAGTAGTATAGTAGACAGGCCGAACACCGGGGAGCTGTTTTTT.

This clone occurred a few times. The rearrangement joins TRBV2 to TRBJ2-1; 9 nucleotides agree with TRBD1. This CDR3 is 13 amino acids long. Germline V CDR1 and CDR2: SNHLY, FYNNEI. The V and J ends lost 4 bases and 11 bases, in that order; junction bases with no gene match: 6. The CDR3 is CASSGGTGQKQFF. CDR3 in DNA: TGTGCCAGCAGTGGGGGGACAGGGCAAAAGCAGTTCTTC.

The rearrangement links TRBV11-2 to TRBJ1-6; TRBD1 agrees at 8 bases. The CDR3 covers 16 residues. The germline V gene encodes CDR1 SGHAT and CDR2 FQNNGV. V lost 0 bases and J lost 8; bases outside the gene matches: 6. This CDR3 reads CASSLERQGRYSPLHF. The CDR3 coding sequence is TGTGCCAGCAGCTTAGAAAGACAGGGGCGATATTCACCCCTCCACTTT.

The rearrangement links TRBV19 to TRBJ2-6; TRBD1 matches at 9 bases. CDR1 is LNHDA and CDR2 is SQIVND in the germline V gene (reference sequence). J was trimmed by 8 bases and V by 3 bases; bases with no gene match: 8. The CDR3 spans 16 residues. The DNA of the CDR3 is TGTGCCAGTAGTATCGAAGCCGGGACAGGGTCCAACGTCCTGACTTTC. This encodes CASSIEAGTGSNVLTF.

This chain joins TRBV19 and TRBJ2-7; 8 bases are a match to TRBD1. From germline, CDR1 is LNHDA and CDR2 SQIVND (reference sequence). The CDR3 is 14 amino acids. V trimming: 3 bases; J trimming: 4 bases; junction bases outside the gene matches: 5. This CDR3 is CASSIRTGSYEQYF. As DNA, the CDR3 is TGTGCCAGTAGTATCCGGACAGGGTCGTACGAGCAGTACTTC.

This sequence joins TRBV5-4 and TRBJ1-2; TRBD1 matches 7 bases. The germline V gene has CDR1 SGHNT and CDR2 YYREEE (reference sequence). After removal of 4 bases from V and 4 bases from J, the junction contained 7 bases not matched to a gene. The CDR3 consists of 14 residues. The chain's CDR3 is CASSPRQGLYGYTF. The CDR3 DNA follows: TGTGCCAGCAGCCCTCGACAGGGACTCTATGGCTACACCTTC.

This clone was seen more than once but under ten times. V usage is TRBV19 and J usage is TRBJ1-3, with D possibly matching TRBD1 (6 bases). This CDR3 spans 15 amino acids. V was trimmed by 3 bases and J by 0 bases, leaving 9 bases between them. Looked up from germline, CDR1 is LNHDA and CDR2 is SQIVND (reference sequence). The CDR3 spells CASSIGRGSGNTIYF. In nucleotides, the CDR3 is TGTGCCAGTAGTATCGGCAGGGGCTCTGGAAACACCATATATTTT.

The chain carries TRBV5-1 and TRBJ1-1; maybe TRBD1 (5 bases). This CDR3 comprises 14 residues. Germline V gives CDR1 SGHRS, CDR2 YFSETQ. V dropped 4 bases and J dropped 8 bases, with 18 bases sitting between them. CDR3: CASSGGTGSEEAFF. The DNA for the CDR3 is TGCGCCAGCAGCGGGGGGACGGGGTCGGAGGAAGCTTTCTTT.

CDR3 nucleotide sequence: TGCAGCGCTGACGGGGGGGCAGTATCCGGGGAGCTGTTTTTT. The encoded protein is CSADGGAVSGELFF. The V and J genes are TRBV29-1 and TRBJ2-2; 8 nucleotides match TRBD2. Germline V gives CDR1 SQVTM, CDR2 ANQGSEA. The CDR3 is made up of 14 amino acids. V was clipped by 7 bases and J by 6 bases; unmatched bases: 10.

The J gene is TRBJ2-5, the V gene TRBV28; D possibly corresponds to TRBD1 (5 bases). V shed 4 bases and J shed 5 bases, with 14 bases lying between them. Germline CDR1 reads MDHEN; CDR2 reads SYDVKM. The CDR3 sequence is 14 residues long. As DNA, the CDR3 is TGTGCCAGCAGTTCCCCTGACAGAAGCGAGACCCAGTACTTC. The encoded protein is CASSSPDRSETQYF.